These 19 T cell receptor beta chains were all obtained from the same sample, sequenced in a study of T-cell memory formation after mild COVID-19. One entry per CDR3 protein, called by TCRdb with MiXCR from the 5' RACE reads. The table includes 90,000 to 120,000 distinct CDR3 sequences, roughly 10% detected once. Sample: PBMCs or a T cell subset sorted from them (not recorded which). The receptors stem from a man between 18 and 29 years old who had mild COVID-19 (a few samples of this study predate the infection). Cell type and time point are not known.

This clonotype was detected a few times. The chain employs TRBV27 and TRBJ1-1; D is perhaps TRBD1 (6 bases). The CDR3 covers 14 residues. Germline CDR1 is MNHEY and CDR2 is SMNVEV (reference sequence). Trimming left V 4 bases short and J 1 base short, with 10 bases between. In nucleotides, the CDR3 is TGTGCCAGCAGTTGGGCGGGACAGAACACTGAAGCTTTCTTT. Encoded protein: CASSWAGQNTEAFF.

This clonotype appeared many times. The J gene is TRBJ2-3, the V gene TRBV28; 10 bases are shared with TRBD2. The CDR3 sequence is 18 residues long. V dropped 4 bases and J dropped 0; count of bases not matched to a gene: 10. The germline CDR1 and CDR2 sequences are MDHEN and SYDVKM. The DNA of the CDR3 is TGTGCCAGCAGTTATCCACCTAGCGGGGGCCTCAGCACAGATACGCAGTATTTT. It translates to CASSYPPSGGLSTDTQYF.

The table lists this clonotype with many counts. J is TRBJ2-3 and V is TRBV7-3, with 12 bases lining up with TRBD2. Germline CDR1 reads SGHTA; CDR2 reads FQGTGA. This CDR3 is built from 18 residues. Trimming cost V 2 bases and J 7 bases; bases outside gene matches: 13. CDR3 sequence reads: CASSLSGSASGGAHTQYF. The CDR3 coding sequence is TGTGCCAGCAGCTTATCCGGGTCAGCTAGCGGGGGGGCCCATACGCAGTATTTT.

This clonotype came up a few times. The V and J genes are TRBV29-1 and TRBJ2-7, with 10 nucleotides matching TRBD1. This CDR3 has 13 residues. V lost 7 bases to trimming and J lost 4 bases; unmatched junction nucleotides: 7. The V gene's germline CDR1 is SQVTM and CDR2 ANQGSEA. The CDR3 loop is CSAAGTGVYEQYF. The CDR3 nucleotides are TGCAGCGCTGCCGGGACAGGGGTTTACGAGCAGTACTTC.

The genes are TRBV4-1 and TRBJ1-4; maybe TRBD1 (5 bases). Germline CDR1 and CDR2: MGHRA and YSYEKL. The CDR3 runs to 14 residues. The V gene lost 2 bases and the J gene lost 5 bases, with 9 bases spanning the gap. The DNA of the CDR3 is TGCGCCAGCAGCCAATTCGGGGGGAATGAAAAACTGTTTTTT. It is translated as CASSQFGGNEKLFF.

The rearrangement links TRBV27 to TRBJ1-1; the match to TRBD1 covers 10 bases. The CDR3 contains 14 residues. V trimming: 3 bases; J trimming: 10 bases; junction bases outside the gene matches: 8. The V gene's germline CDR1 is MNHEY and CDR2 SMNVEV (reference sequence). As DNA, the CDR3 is TGTGCCAGCAGTTTGGTGGGACAGGGGTTTATAGCTTTCTTT. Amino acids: CASSLVGQGFIAFF.

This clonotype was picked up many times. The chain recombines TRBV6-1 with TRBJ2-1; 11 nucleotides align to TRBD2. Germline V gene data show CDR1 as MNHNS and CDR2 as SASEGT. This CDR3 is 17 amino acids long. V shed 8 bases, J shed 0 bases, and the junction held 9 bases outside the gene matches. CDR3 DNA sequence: TGTGCCAGCCGCGGGCTAGCGGGGGGCAGCTCCTACAATGAGCAGTTCTTC. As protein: CASRGLAGGSSYNEQFF.

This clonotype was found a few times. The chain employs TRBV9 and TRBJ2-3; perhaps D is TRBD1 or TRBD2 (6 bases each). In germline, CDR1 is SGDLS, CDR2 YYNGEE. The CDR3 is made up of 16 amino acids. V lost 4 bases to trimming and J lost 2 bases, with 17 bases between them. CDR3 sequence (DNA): TGTGCCAGCAGCCCCCGAACCGGGGGCCCCACAGATACGCAGTATTTT. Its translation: CASSPRTGGPTDTQYF.

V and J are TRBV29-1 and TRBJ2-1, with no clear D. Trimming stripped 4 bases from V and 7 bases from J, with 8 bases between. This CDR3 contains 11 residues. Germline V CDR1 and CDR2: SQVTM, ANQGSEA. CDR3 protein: CSVVQMNEQFF. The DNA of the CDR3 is TGCAGCGTTGTACAGATGAATGAGCAGTTCTTC.

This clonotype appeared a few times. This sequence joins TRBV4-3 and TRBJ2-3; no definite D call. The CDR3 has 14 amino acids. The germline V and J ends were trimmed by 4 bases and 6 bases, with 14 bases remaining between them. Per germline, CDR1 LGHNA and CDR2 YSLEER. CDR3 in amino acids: CASSLGPPWDTQYF. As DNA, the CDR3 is TGCGCCAGCAGCCTCGGTCCCCCTTGGGATACGCAGTATTTT.

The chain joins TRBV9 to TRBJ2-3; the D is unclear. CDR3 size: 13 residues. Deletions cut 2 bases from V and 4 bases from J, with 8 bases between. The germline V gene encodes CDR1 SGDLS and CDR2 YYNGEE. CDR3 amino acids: CASSVFTPDTQYF. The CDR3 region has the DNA TGTGCCAGCAGCGTTTTCACGCCAGATACGCAGTATTTT.

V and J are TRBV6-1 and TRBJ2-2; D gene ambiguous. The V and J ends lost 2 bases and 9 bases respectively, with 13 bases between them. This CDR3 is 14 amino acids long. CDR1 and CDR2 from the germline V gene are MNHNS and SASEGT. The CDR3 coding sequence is TGTGCCAGCAGTGAAAGTCGATTTTGGAGGGAGCTGTTTTTT. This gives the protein CASSESRFWRELFF.

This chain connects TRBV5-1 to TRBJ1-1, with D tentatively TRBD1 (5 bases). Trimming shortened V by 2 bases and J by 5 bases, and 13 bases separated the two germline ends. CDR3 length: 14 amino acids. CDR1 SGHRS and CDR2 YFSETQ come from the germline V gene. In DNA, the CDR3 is TGCGCCAGCAGCTTTCGGAGGGGAGGAACTGAAGCTTTCTTT. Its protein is CASSFRRGGTEAFF.

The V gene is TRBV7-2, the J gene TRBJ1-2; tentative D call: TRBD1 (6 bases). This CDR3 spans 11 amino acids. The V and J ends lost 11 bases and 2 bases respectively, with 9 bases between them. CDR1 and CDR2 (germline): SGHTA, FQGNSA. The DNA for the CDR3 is TGTGCCTGTGGGACAAACTATGGCTACACCTTC. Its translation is CACGTNYGYTF.

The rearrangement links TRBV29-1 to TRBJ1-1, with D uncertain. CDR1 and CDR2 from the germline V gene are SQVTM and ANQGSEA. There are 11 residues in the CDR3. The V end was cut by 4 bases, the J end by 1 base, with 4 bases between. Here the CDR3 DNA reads TGCAGCGTTGGGCAGAACACTGAAGCTTTCTTT. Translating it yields CSVGQNTEAFF.

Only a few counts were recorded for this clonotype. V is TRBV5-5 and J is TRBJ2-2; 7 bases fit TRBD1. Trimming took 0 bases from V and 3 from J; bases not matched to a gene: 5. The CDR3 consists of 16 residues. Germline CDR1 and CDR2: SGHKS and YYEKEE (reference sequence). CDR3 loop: CASSLEQGIDTGELFF. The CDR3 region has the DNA TGTGCCAGCAGCTTGGAACAGGGGATAGACACCGGGGAGCTGTTTTTT. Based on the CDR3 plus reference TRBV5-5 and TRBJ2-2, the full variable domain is DAGVTQSPTHLIKTRGQQVTLRCSPISGHKSVSWYQQVLGQGPQFIFQYYEKEERGRGNFPDRFSARQFPNYSSELNVNALLLGDSALYLCASSLEQGIDTGELFFGEGSRLTVL.

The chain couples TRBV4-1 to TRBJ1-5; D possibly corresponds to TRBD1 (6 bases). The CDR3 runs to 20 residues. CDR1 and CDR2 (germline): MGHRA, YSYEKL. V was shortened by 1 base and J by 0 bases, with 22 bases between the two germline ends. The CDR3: CASSQAPPGTSGYSNQPQHF. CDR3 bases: TGCGCCAGCAGCCAAGCTCCCCCCGGGACAAGTGGATATAGCAATCAGCCCCAGCATTTT.

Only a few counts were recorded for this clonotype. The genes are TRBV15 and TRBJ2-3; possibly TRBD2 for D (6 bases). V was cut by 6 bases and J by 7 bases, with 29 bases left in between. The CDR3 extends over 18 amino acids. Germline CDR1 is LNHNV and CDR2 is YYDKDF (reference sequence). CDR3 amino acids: CATSTGVVATSSSYTQYF. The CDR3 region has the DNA TGTGCCACCAGTACGGGAGTAGTAGCGACCTCGTCTTCTTATACGCAGTATTTT.

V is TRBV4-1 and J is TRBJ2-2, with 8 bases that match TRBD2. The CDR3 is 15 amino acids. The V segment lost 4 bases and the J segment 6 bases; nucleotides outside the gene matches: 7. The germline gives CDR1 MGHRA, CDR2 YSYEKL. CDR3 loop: CASSPRLAGPGELFF. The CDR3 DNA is TGCGCCAGCAGCCCCCGGTTAGCGGGACCCGGGGAGCTGTTTTTT.